Below are 8 T cell receptor beta chains sequenced from a single sample in a study of neurological immune-mediated disorders. MiXCR, applied by TCRdb to the 5' RACE reads, yields one record per CDR3 protein. The profile shows approximately 32,000 distinct CDR3 sequences, around 15% of them singletons. Specimen: PBMCs. The receptors here all came from a man between 65 and 85 years old in good health.

This clonotype was counted at least ten times. CDR3 in amino acids: CSARSPSEGGETQYF. In DNA, the CDR3 is TGCAGTGCTAGATCCCCCTCGGAGGGAGGGGAGACCCAGTACTTC. The rearrangement uses TRBV20-1 and TRBJ2-5, with 7 bases lining up with TRBD2. The CDR3 has 15 residues. The junction had 11 bases not matched to a gene; V was cut back by 2 bases and J by 5 bases. The V gene's germline CDR1 is DFQATT and CDR2 SNEGSKA (reference sequence).

This clonotype was seen ten or more times. The chain uses TRBV5-1 and TRBJ2-5, with 8 positions matching TRBD2. J gave up 8 bases and V 0 bases, and 9 bases lay outside the gene matches. This CDR3 spans 15 amino acids. The V gene's germline CDR1 is SGHRS and CDR2 YFSETQ. CDR3 nucleotides: TGCGCCAGCAGCTTGGATACTAGCGGTTTAGTCACCCAGTACTTC. As protein: CASSLDTSGLVTQYF.

This clonotype was recorded at least ten times. The chain carries TRBV5-1 and TRBJ1-6; perhaps TRBD1 as D (6 bases). V was pared by 0 bases and J by 8 bases, with 12 bases between. The V gene's germline CDR1 is SGHRS and CDR2 YFSETQ. The CDR3 sequence is 15 residues long. CDR3 residues: CASSLVDSRDSPLHF. CDR3 nucleotides: TGCGCCAGCAGCTTGGTGGACAGTCGAGATTCACCCCTCCACTTT.

This clonotype was seen repeatedly, ten times or more. V usage is TRBV18 and J usage is TRBJ1-2; tentatively, D is TRBD1 (5 bases). Per germline, CDR1 KGHSH and CDR2 LQKENI. Trimming took 0 bases from V and 0 from J, leaving 5 bases between them. This CDR3 spans 14 amino acids. The CDR3 loop reads CASSPPGPNYGYTF. CDR3 nucleotide sequence: TGTGCCAGCTCACCACCGGGGCCTAACTATGGCTACACCTTC.

Ten or more counts support this clonotype. This chain joins TRBV30 and TRBJ2-3, with 8 bases identical to TRBD1. With V trimmed by 4 bases and J by 5 bases, 11 bases remained unmatched. Germline V CDR1 and CDR2: GTSNPN, SVGIG (reference sequence). The length of the CDR3 is 15 residues. In DNA form, the CDR3 reads TGTGCCTGGACCCCCCCGGGACAGGCAGGAGATACGCAGTATTTT. This translates into CAWTPPGQAGDTQYF.

This clonotype was seen repeatedly, ten times or more. The rearrangement links TRBV21-1 to TRBJ1-2. TRBV21-1 is a recognized pseudogene. The CDR3 contains 14 residues. CDR3 DNA sequence: TGTGCCAGCAGCAAAGTGGCAGCCACTTATGGCTACACCTTC. Protein product: CASSKVAATYGYTF.

In this sample, this clonotype turned up many times. The rearrangement joins TRBV29-1 to TRBJ2-5; D is possibly TRBD2 (5 bases). The CDR3 has 18 residues. Germline CDR1 is SQVTM and CDR2 is ANQGSEA. V lost 2 bases and J 0 bases, leaving 22 bases between the germline ends. The CDR3 is CSVESLSRRLPYQETQYF. The CDR3 DNA reads TGCAGCGTTGAATCTCTGTCTCGGAGGCTTCCGTACCAAGAGACCCAGTACTTC.

This clonotype has ten or more counts. This CDR3 is CASSLDQGNTIYF. The CDR3 bases are TGTGCCAGCAGCTTAGATCAGGGAAACACCATATATTTT. This chain joins TRBV7-9 and TRBJ1-3; D call uncertain. The CDR3 length is 13 residues. Germline values: CDR1 SEHNR, CDR2 FQNEAQ (reference sequence). V was trimmed by 1 base and J by 4 bases, leaving 5 bases between them.